This T cell receptor beta chain is drawn from a study of shared clonotypes between healthy human individuals. Study-wide background: The cohort comprised two women and a few men. Their ages spanned 18 to 49 years.

How the authors handled the data: As immunoSEQ supplied junction-only sequences (without quality scores), filtering differed. Repertoires were generated with immunoSEQ multiplex PCR, while TCRdb's copy carries only in-frame clones and drops some. D and trimming were read from the DNA, whereas the V and J calls and clone size are those reported in that table. This sample has more than 2,000,000 clones, with over 90% found just once. Points from the study as a whole: Some clonotypes were shared by all four sorted-subset donors, while others were not shared. The non-shared ones had lower generation probabilities than the shared ones. Depth of sequencing was expected to influence donor clonotype sharing.

Concerning this clone: No antigen is known for it.

The germline gives CDR1 MNHNS, CDR2 SASEGT. V was pared by 3 bases and J by 6 bases, with 5 bases of the junction left unmatched. CDR3 length: 15 amino acids. This clonotype was sampled from a man between 18 and 35 years old in good health. Some clones in this sample may be carry-over from other donors' samples. The material sequenced was naive CD4+ T cells from PBMCs. Subset meaning: CD45RA+ positively selected. V gene TRBV6-1 combines with J gene TRBJ1-1; 12 bases align to TRBD1. CDR3 protein: CASSEGQGAPPEAFF. Here the CDR3 DNA reads TGTGCCAGCAGTGAGGGACAGGGGGCCCCGCCTGAAGCTTTCTTT.